The 2 T cell receptor beta chains below all came from one sample that was sequenced in a study of cytomegalovirus exposure and HLA in healthy donors. The PCR made use of 60 Vbeta and 13 Jbeta primers. The table came from immunoSEQ multiplex PCR; TCRdb's copy has only in-frame clones and leaves some out. The sample lists about 140,000 clones; 65% to 80% were seen once. The material sequenced was PBMCs. These receptors came from a man aged 40-49 years in good health and CMV-seronegative.

J is TRBJ1-1 and V is TRBV29-1; maybe TRBD1 (6 bases). This CDR3 comprises 13 residues. V was clipped by 6 bases and J by 3 bases, with 14 bases between them. Germline V gene lookup returns CDR1 SQVTM and CDR2 ANQGSEA. The CDR3 DNA sequence: TGCAGCGTCCAGGGGCGGCTGGACACTGAAGCTTTCTTT. This encodes CSVQGRLDTEAFF.

This clone was counted once. The chain's CDR3 is CASSPRSVREGPQHF. The CDR3 region has the DNA TGCGCCAGCAGCCCCCGGAGTGTGAGAGAGGGGCCCCAGCATTTT. This sequence joins TRBV5-1 and TRBJ1-5; D call uncertain. The V end was cut by 4 bases, the J end by 9 bases, with 20 bases between. CDR3 size: 15 residues. Germline V gene data show CDR1 as SGHRS and CDR2 as YFSETQ. Looking up the rest from reference TRBV5-1 and TRBJ1-5 gives the full variable domain: KAGVTQTPRYLIKTRGQQVTLSCSPISGHRSVSWYQQTPGQGLQFLFEYFSETQRNKGNFPGRFSGRQFSNSRSEMNVSTLELGDSALYLCASSPRSVREGPQHFGDGTRLSIL.